A single sample is the source of the 3 T cell receptor beta chains below, sequenced in a study of T cell repertoires in cytomegalovirus infection. TCRdb itself ran the reads through MiXCR, one entry per CDR3 protein. The sample lists 200,000 to 250,000 distinct CDR3 sequences, 22% seen once, with 18% in the top ten. The sample comprised CD8+ T cells from PBMCs. Receptors were obtained from a human donor in good health (CMV status not recorded). Some clones in this sample may be carry-over from other donors' samples.

This clonotype was detected ten times or more. This chain links TRBV7-2 with TRBJ2-7, with 7 bases aligning to TRBD1. V lost 4 bases to trimming and J lost 5 bases; unmatched junction nucleotides: 14. This CDR3 has 16 residues. Germline V lookup: CDR1 SGHTA, CDR2 FQGNSA. The CDR3 sequence is CASSSIAGTALDEQYF. DNA for the CDR3: TGTGCCAGCAGCTCAATAGCCGGGACAGCCCTGGACGAGCAGTACTTC. Supplemented by reference TRBV7-2 and TRBJ2-7, the full variable domain reads GAGVSQSPSNKVTEKGKDVELRCDPISGHTALYWYRQSLGQGLEFLIYFQGNSAPDKSGLPSDRFSAERTGGSVSTLTIQRTQQEDSAVYLCASSSIAGTALDEQYFGPGTRLTVT.

This clonotype was counted ten times or more. The gene calls are TRBV7-9 and TRBJ1-6, with D unresolved. Per germline, CDR1 SEHNR and CDR2 FQNEAQ (reference sequence). Trimming left V 7 bases short and J 7 bases short, with 5 bases between. This CDR3 is built from 11 residues. CDR3 amino acids: CASNENSPLHF. CDR3 DNA sequence: TGTGCCAGCAACGAAAATTCACCCCTCCACTTT.

The CDR3 loop reads CASSLGGTDLGYGYTF. Here the CDR3 DNA reads TGTGCCAGCAGCTTGGGAGGGACAGACCTTGGCTATGGCTACACCTTC. The rearrangement links TRBV5-6 to TRBJ1-2; 7 bases agree with TRBD1. CDR3 length equals 16 residues. Per germline, CDR1 SGHDT and CDR2 YYEEEE. V lost 0 bases to trimming and J lost 4 bases; unmatched junction nucleotides: 9.